In its sample, the clone carrying this T cell receptor (beta chain) was seen a few times. Recruited during active infection, patients (from Seattle) were subsequently followed longitudinally. TCRdb keeps only in-frame clones here, not all; method: immunoSEQ multiplex PCR. The sample has approximately 120,000 clones, 90% to 95% seen once. This specimen comes from a study of blood T cell repertoires in COVID-19. The specimen sequenced was peripheral blood. The sequence derives from a man aged 50-59 years with COVID-19, enrolled during active disease.

The CDR3, as DNA: TGCGCCAGCAGCCCATCCGGGACAGGGGGCCTAGATACGCAGTATTTT. It codes for CASSPSGTGGLDTQYF. The chain joins TRBV5-1 to TRBJ2-3; 12 bases are shared with TRBD1. V shed 4 bases and J 5 bases; nucleotides not matched to a gene: 8. Per the germline V gene, CDR1 is SGHRS and CDR2 is YFSETQ. The length of the CDR3 is 16 residues. Variable domain in full (rest from reference TRBV5-1 and TRBJ2-3): KAGVTQTPRYLIKTRGQQVTLSCSPISGHRSVSWYQQTPGQGLQFLFEYFSETQRNKGNFPGRFSGRQFSNSRSEMNVSTLELGDSALYLCASSPSGTGGLDTQYFGPGTRLTVL.